Sequencing of this T cell receptor beta chain was carried out in a study of T cells in Graves' hyperthyroidism and ophthalmopathy. As for the study in general: Staff took peripheral blood when the initial diagnosis was made, before any treatment began. Findings and caveats of the study: The model identified upcoming ophthalmopathy a median 6.5 months ahead of onset.

Notes on this clonotype: The antigen remains unidentified.

Ophthalmopathy cases scored 3 or more on the Clinical Activity Score and 4 or more on NOSPECS grade, with duration below 3 months. Not enrolled were patients with uncontrolled infection, other autoimmune disease, pregnancy or lactation. Regions amplified from RNA transcripts were the TCR beta CDR3 regions. Carried out on the TCR CDR3, a first-round RT-PCR used the HTBI primer set. TCRdb processed the multiplex PCR reads anew with MiXCR; each CDR3 protein has one entry. The sample has about 380,000 distinct CDR3 sequences, less than 20% seen once; the top ten hold 35% to 50%. CDR1 is LNHDA, CDR2 SQIVND, per germline (reference sequence). The CDR3 spans 14 residues. The V gene lost 7 bases and the J gene lost 5 bases, with 17 bases spanning the gap.

V is TRBV19 and J is TRBJ1-2; D unclear. The specimen sequenced was blood. This receptor was identified in a man aged 18 to 30 with Graves' ophthalmopathy. The CDR3 bases are TGTGCCAGTACCCAGGAAGGAAGGGCTTATGGCTACACCTTC. Translation: CASTQEGRAYGYTF.